Shown below are 16 T cell receptor beta chains from a single sample sequenced in a study of shared clonotypes between healthy human individuals. The method was immunoSEQ multiplex PCR; TCRdb's version includes in-frame clones alone and lacks a portion of them. The sample holds about 1 million clones; 60% to 80% are singletons and the top ten take over 1.3%. Sequenced: memory CD4+ T cells sorted from blood. The subset here: CD45RA-negative fraction. The receptors derive from a man younger than 35 in good health.

The CDR3 DNA is TGTGCCAGCAGTGCTTTTAAGTCCTACCGAGGGAACACCGGGGAGCTGTTTTTT. Residues: CASSAFKSYRGNTGELFF. This chain joins TRBV6-1 and TRBJ2-2; no clear D. Trimming pared 4 bases from V and 1 base from J, leaving 19 bases between. Germline CDR1 MNHNS, CDR2 SASEGT. The CDR3 sequence is 18 residues long.

This chain joins TRBV5-6 and TRBJ2-7; D is perhaps TRBD1 (6 bases). The V end was cut by 4 bases, the J end by 4 bases, with 15 bases between. Germline CDR1 is SGHDT and CDR2 is YYEEEE. The CDR3 loop spans 14 amino acids. CDR3 loop: CASSLRDMGYEQYF. The CDR3 DNA sequence: TGTGCCAGCAGCCTCCGGGACATGGGATACGAGCAGTACTTC. Full variable domain (rest looked up from reference TRBV5-6 and TRBJ2-7): DAGVTQSPTHLIKTRGQQVTLRCSPKSGHDTVSWYQQALGQGPQFIFQYYEEEERQRGNFPDRFSGHQFPNYSSELNVNALLLGDSALYLCASSLRDMGYEQYFGPGTRLTVT.

This chain joins TRBV6-1 and TRBJ2-7; 8 nucleotides match TRBD1. Unmatched junction bases numbered 6, after V lost 9 bases and J lost 2 bases. There are 13 residues in the CDR3. Germline V gives CDR1 MNHNS, CDR2 SASEGT. This CDR3 is CASEDREAYEQYF. The CDR3 DNA reads as TGTGCCAGTGAGGACAGGGAGGCCTACGAGCAGTACTTC.

V gene TRBV11-2 combines with J gene TRBJ2-5; 13 bases agree with TRBD2. The CDR3 runs to 14 residues. Germline V gene sequence: CDR1 SGHAT, CDR2 FQNNGV. The J segment lost 14 bases and the V segment lost 5 bases, leaving 11 bases of the junction unmatched. CDR3 bases: TGTGCCAGCAGCAGCAACAAACTAGCGGGGGGGATATACTTC. Encoded protein: CASSSNKLAGGIYF.

The CDR3 DNA is TGCGCCAGCAGCCAAGAGATTGGGGGCAGAGCTCGCACAGATACGCAGTATTTT. It specifies CASSQEIGGRARTDTQYF. The chain links TRBV4-3 to TRBJ2-3; D possibly corresponds to TRBD1 (6 bases). This CDR3 is built from 18 residues. In germline, CDR1 is LGHNA, CDR2 YSLEER. Deletions cut 0 bases from V and 1 base from J, with 17 bases between.

The gene calls are TRBV6-4 and TRBJ2-1; TRBD2 agrees at 12 bases. The trim removed 5 bases at V and 8 bases at J, leaving 7 bases unmatched. CDR1 is MRHNA and CDR2 is SNTAGT in the germline V gene. The CDR3 runs to 15 residues. In DNA form, the CDR3 reads TGTGCCAGCAGTCCCGGACTAGCGGGAAATGATGAGCAGTTCTTC. Residues: CASSPGLAGNDEQFF.

The chain combines TRBV11-2 with TRBJ2-3; the match to TRBD2 covers 11 bases. The CDR3 contains 14 residues. V shed 5 bases, J shed 10 bases, and the junction held 8 bases outside the gene matches. Germline V gene data show CDR1 as SGHAT and CDR2 as FQNNGV. CDR3 DNA sequence: TGTGCCAGCAGCACCTTGACTAGCGGGGAGCCGCAGTATTTT. This encodes CASSTLTSGEPQYF.

This clone was seen once. This chain joins TRBV7-9 and TRBJ2-6; D unresolved. Trimming removed 8 bases at V and 0 bases at J, with 11 bases between. Germline CDR1 and CDR2: SEHNR and FQNEAQ (reference sequence). This CDR3 contains 15 residues. The CDR3 DNA is TGTGCCAGCCCACTTGGTAGCTCTGGGGCCAACGTCCTGACTTTC. This sequence encodes CASPLGSSGANVLTF.

The chain combines TRBV7-9 with TRBJ2-5, with TRBD2 identical over 7 bases. This CDR3 spans 13 amino acids. Germline V gene sequence: CDR1 SEHNR, CDR2 FQNEAQ (reference sequence). Trimming removed 5 bases from V and 4 bases from J; junction bases left unmatched: 4. CDR3 DNA: TGTGCCAGCAGCCGCGGACTAGTAGAGACCCAGTACTTC. Its protein product is CASSRGLVETQYF.

This clone was seen just once. The V gene is TRBV2, the J gene TRBJ1-2; D is undetermined. The CDR3 contains 14 residues. Germline values: CDR1 SNHLY, CDR2 FYNNEI. V was pared by 1 base and J by 4 bases, with 10 bases between. This chain's CDR3 is CASSEGGARYGYTF. DNA for the CDR3: TGTGCCAGCAGTGAAGGGGGAGCGCGCTATGGCTACACCTTC.

This chain uses TRBV5-1 with TRBJ2-7, with TRBD2 matching over 12 bases. V dropped 3 bases and J dropped 2; count of bases not matched to a gene: 3. The CDR3 contains 15 residues. The germline gives CDR1 SGHRS, CDR2 YFSETQ. The CDR3 reads CASSSSSGGAYEQYF. The CDR3 coding sequence is TGCGCCAGCAGCTCCTCTAGCGGGGGGGCCTACGAGCAGTACTTC.

The V gene is TRBV15, the J gene TRBJ2-5; TRBD1 aligns across 9 bases. The germline V gene encodes CDR1 LNHNV and CDR2 YYDKDF (reference sequence). The V segment lost 4 bases and the J segment 4 bases; nucleotides outside the gene matches: 4. The CDR3 runs 14 residues. CDR3 loop: CATSIGQGRETQYF. The CDR3 DNA sequence: TGTGCCACCAGCATTGGACAGGGGCGAGAGACCCAGTACTTC.

This clone is a singleton in its sample. The V call is TRBV5-1, the J call TRBJ1-6; 8 positions agree with TRBD1. V was pared by 3 bases and J by 6 bases, with 8 bases of the junction left unmatched. Per germline, CDR1 SGHRS and CDR2 YFSETQ. There are 16 residues in the CDR3. The CDR3 is CASSYLGTGVNSPLHF. The CDR3 DNA reads as TGCGCCAGCAGCTACCTGGGGACAGGAGTTAATTCACCCCTCCACTTT.

The chain combines TRBV27 with TRBJ2-3; D might be TRBD1 (6 bases). The CDR3 contains 15 residues. V dropped 1 base and J dropped 3 bases, with 11 bases sitting between them. Germline assignment: CDR1 MNHEY and CDR2 SMNVEV (reference sequence). The CDR3 loop reads CASSLYPGETDTQYF. CDR3 DNA: TGTGCCAGCAGTTTATACCCAGGGGAAACAGATACGCAGTATTTT.

The V call is TRBV18, the J call TRBJ2-7; possibly TRBD1 for D (6 bases). Germline V gene data show CDR1 as KGHSH and CDR2 as LQKENI. CDR3 length: 12 amino acids. The V end lost 6 bases, the J end lost 4 bases, and 10 bases lay between the germline ends. The CDR3 here is CASSVGTYEQYF. CDR3 nucleotides: TGTGCCAGCTCCGTTGGGACATACGAGCAGTACTTC.

The chain couples TRBV5-6 to TRBJ1-1, with D hard to call. With 2 bases removed from V and 5 bases from J, the gap between germline ends came to 7 bases. This CDR3 comprises 12 residues. Germline V gives CDR1 SGHDT, CDR2 YYEEEE. The chain's CDR3 is CASSFSRTEAFF. CDR3 DNA: TGTGCCAGCAGCTTTTCTCGAACTGAAGCTTTCTTT.